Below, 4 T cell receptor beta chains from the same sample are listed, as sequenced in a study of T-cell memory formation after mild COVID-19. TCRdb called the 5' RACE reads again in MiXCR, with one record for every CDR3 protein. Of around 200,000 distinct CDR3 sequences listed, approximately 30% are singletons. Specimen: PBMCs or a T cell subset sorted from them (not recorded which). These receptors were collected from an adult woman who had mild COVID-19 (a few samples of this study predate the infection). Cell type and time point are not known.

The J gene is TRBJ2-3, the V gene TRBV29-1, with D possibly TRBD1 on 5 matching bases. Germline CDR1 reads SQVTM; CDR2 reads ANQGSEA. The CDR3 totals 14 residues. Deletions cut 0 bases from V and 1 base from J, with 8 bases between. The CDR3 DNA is TGCAGCGTTGAAGATGTAGGGGGCACAGATACGCAGTATTTT. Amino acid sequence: CSVEDVGGTDTQYF.

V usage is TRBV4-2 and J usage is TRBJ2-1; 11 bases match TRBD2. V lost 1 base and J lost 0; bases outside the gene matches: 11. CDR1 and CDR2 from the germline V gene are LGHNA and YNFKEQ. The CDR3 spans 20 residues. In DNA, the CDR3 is TGTGCCAGCAGCCAAGGAATCACTAGCGGGGGTTTCAGCTCCTACAATGAGCAGTTCTTC. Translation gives CASSQGITSGGFSSYNEQFF.

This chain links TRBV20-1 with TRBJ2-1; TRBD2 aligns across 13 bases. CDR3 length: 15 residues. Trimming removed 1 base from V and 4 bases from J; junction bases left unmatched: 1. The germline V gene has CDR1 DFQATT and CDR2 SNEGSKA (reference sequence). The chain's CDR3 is CSARGLAGGYNEQFF. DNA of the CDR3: TGCAGTGCTAGAGGACTAGCGGGAGGATACAATGAGCAGTTCTTC.

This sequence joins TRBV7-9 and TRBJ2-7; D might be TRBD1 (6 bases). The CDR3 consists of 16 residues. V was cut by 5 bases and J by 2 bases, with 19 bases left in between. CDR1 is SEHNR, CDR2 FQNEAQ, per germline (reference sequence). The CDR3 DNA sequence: TGTGCCAGCAGCCGAGATACAGGGAACTGGCCCTACGAGCAGTACTTC. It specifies CASSRDTGNWPYEQYF.